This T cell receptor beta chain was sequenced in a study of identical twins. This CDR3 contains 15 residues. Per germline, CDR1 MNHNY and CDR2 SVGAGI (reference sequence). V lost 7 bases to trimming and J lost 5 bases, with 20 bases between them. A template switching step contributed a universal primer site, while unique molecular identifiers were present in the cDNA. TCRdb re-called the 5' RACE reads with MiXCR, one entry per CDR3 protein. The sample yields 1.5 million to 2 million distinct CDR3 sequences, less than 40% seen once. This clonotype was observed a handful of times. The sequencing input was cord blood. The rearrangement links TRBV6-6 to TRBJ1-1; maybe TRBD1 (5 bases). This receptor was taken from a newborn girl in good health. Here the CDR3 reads CASTNTKRGGTEAFF. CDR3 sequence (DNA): TGTGCCAGCACTAATACAAAGCGCGGGGGAACTGAAGCTTTCTTT.